The clone carrying this T cell receptor (beta chain) turned up a few times. No antigen is known for it. Amplification yielded TCR beta CDR3 regions, with RNA transcripts as the source. First-round RT-PCR of the TCR CDR3 relied on the HTBI primer set. Via MiXCR, TCRdb re-called the multiplex PCR reads, giving one row per CDR3 protein. Of fewer than 550,000 distinct CDR3 sequences listed, approximately 25% are singletons. This CDR3 is 15 amino acids long. Per the germline V gene, CDR1 is SGDLS and CDR2 is YYNGEE. Trimming pared 7 bases from V and 5 bases from J, leaving 21 bases between. Ophthalmopathy patients showed a Clinical Activity Score of at least 3, NOSPECS grade of at least 4 and duration under 3 months. The source of the sample is a study of T cells in Graves' hyperthyroidism and ophthalmopathy. General study results and limits: Within blood appeared most thyroid clonotypes that had expanded above 0.001. The model anticipated ophthalmopathy a median approximately six months pre-onset.

The chain employs TRBV9 and TRBJ2-5; TRBD2 might be the D (6 bases). The source of this sequence is a woman aged 30 to 39 with Graves' ophthalmopathy. The sequenced sample consisted of blood. The chain's CDR3 is CASGRGGVSQETQYF. In DNA form, the CDR3 reads TGTGCCAGCGGCCGAGGCGGGGTATCGCAGGAGACCCAGTACTTC.